Described below is a single T cell receptor beta chain sequence and its context. In the original processing: By means of reference gene primer amplification, nucleated cell counts were estimated. Sequencing used immunoSEQ multiplex PCR; TCRdb keeps in-frame clones, though not all of them. V, J and clone size derive from that table, while D and trimming were established from the DNA sequence. This sample has a few hundred thousand clones, with approximately 85% found just once. Categorization into cohorts depended on clinical history that participants reported. Donors in Cohort 3 who had recovered were those with two negative PCRs, healthcare professional clearance, or resolution of their symptoms. The germline V gene encodes CDR1 MNHEY and CDR2 SMNVEV (reference sequence). This CDR3 spans 16 amino acids. Trimming took 6 bases from V and 0 from J, leaving 14 bases between them. This specimen belongs to a study of blood T cell repertoires in COVID-19. Background on the study: COVID-19 samples, acute and convalescent, were from the United States, Italy and Spain.

The receptor comes from a man aged 25-40 years who had recovered from COVID-19. The sample comprised PBMCs or T cells enriched from blood (not recorded which). The rearrangement links TRBV27 to TRBJ2-2, with D unclear. CDR3 protein: CASSPTEITNTGELFF. CDR3 DNA: TGTGCCAGCAGCCCGACTGAGATAACGAACACCGGGGAGCTGTTTTTT.